This TCR beta chain was identified during a study of human T cells and chemical hapten exposure. Unfractionated whole blood yielded total RNA. This clonotype was detected only a few times. V was clipped by 4 bases and J by 6 bases, with 10 bases between them. This CDR3 comprises 13 residues. The germline CDR1 and CDR2 sequences are SGHTA and FQGNSA. During construction of the library, unique molecular identifiers were attached to individual cDNA molecules for quantitative, reproducible TCR counting. TCRdb analysed the 5' RACE reads with MiXCR anew, one entry per CDR3 protein. The sample shows around 100,000 distinct CDR3 sequences, more than 15% of them seen only once.

The chain joins TRBV7-2 to TRBJ2-1; D is undetermined. The receptor comes from a human donor in good health. CDR3 sequence reads: CASSSHWGNEQFF. CDR3 coding DNA: TGTGCCAGCAGCTCCCACTGGGGCAATGAGCAGTTCTTC.